This TCR beta chain derives from a study of cytomegalovirus exposure and HLA in healthy donors. Germline values: CDR1 LNHDA, CDR2 SQIVND (reference sequence). The CDR3 sequence is 14 residues long. With 9 bases clipped from V and 4 bases from J, the junction kept 5 bases outside the gene matches. This clone was counted once. 60 Vbeta and 13 Jbeta primers were used in PCR. Some clones are missing from TCRdb's copy, which holds only in-frame ones; the method was immunoSEQ multiplex PCR. This sample has 150,000 to 160,000 clones, with about 85% found just once. This clonotype originated in a man aged 25-45 years in good health and CMV-seropositive. Sequencing used PBMCs. This chain joins TRBV19 and TRBJ2-2; TRBD2 agrees at 10 bases. CDR3 sequence reads: CASQRGGRTGELFF. The CDR3 region has the DNA TGTGCCAGCCAGCGGGGGGGTCGCACCGGGGAGCTGTTTTTT.